Following are 10 T cell receptor beta chains from one sample sequenced in a study of cytomegalovirus exposure and HLA in healthy donors. PCR involved 60 Vbeta and 13 Jbeta primers. Generated by immunoSEQ multiplex PCR, the TCRdb table keeps only in-frame clones and is missing some. The top ten clones hold roughly 3.1% of a sample with under 150,000 clones, roughly 79% of them seen once. The sequencing sample was made of PBMCs. These receptors were obtained from a man aged 25 to 40 in good health and CMV-seronegative.

This clone was recorded only once. The genes are TRBV28 and TRBJ2-7; 10 bases are a match to TRBD1. CDR1 and CDR2 (germline): MDHEN, SYDVKM. There are 14 residues in the CDR3. Trimming took 1 base from V and 5 from J; bases not matched to a gene: 2. CDR3 in DNA: TGTGCCAGCAGTTTATCCGGGACAGGGGACGAGCAGTACTTC. It is translated as CASSLSGTGDEQYF.

This clone appeared a few times. The chain is built from TRBV7-2 and TRBJ2-3; 8 bases are a match to TRBD2. The CDR3 is 18 residues long. The ends lost 5 bases at V and 6 bases at J; junction bases unmatched: 19. Germline V gene lookup returns CDR1 SGHTA and CDR2 FQGNSA. As DNA, the CDR3 is TGTGCCAGCAGCCTCCCATCTCCCTTCGGGGGGGCTGGGGATACGCAGTATTTT. It codes for CASSLPSPFGGAGDTQYF.

V and J are TRBV30 and TRBJ2-1; TRBD2 is a possible D gene (7 bases). Germline values: CDR1 GTSNPN, CDR2 SVGIG (reference sequence). This CDR3 comprises 17 residues. V lost 8 bases and J 7 bases, leaving 30 bases between the germline ends. CDR3 sequence reads: CAGSERGGLWGKNEQFF. CDR3 DNA: TGTGCCGGATCCGAAAGGGGGGGGTTGTGGGGAAAAAATGAGCAGTTCTTC.

The sample holds many counts of this clone. The sample holds other DNA sequences that translate to the same CDR3. The V and J genes are TRBV6-1 and TRBJ1-1, with 8 bases identical to TRBD1. Germline lookup yields CDR1 MNHNS and CDR2 SASEGT. V lost 8 bases and J lost 6; bases outside the gene matches: 8. This CDR3 region has 13 residues. The CDR3 spells CASWRTGWSEAFF. CDR3 DNA sequence: TGTGCCAGCTGGCGGACAGGGTGGTCTGAAGCTTTCTTT.

This rearrangement joins TRBV7-9 to TRBJ2-7; a weak D match, TRBD1 (6 bases). This CDR3 region has 15 residues. Per the germline V gene, CDR1 is SEHNR and CDR2 is FQNEAQ (reference sequence). Deletions cut 1 base from V and 3 bases from J, with 13 bases between. Here the CDR3 reads CASSLGTAIYYEQYF. CDR3 DNA sequence: TGTGCCAGCAGCTTAGGGACAGCGATATACTACGAGCAGTACTTC.

The V call is TRBV5-1, the J call TRBJ2-7; 8 bases line up with TRBD2. CDR3 size: 16 residues. Germline lookup yields CDR1 SGHRS and CDR2 YFSETQ. Germline trimming cut 0 bases from V and 1 base from J; bases unmatched to any gene: 6. CDR3 DNA sequence: TGCGCCAGCAGCTTGGATGTTTCGGGGGGGTCCTACGAGCAGTACTTC. Its protein is CASSLDVSGGSYEQYF.

The rearrangement uses TRBV6-5 and TRBJ1-1; D remains unclear. Germline V gene data show CDR1 as MNHEY and CDR2 as SVGAGI. The V gene lost 1 base and the J gene lost 0 bases, with 9 bases spanning the gap. This CDR3 region has 15 residues. The CDR3 nucleotides are TGTGCCAGCAGTTACTTTGGCAGAATGAACACTGAAGCTTTCTTT. Its translation is CASSYFGRMNTEAFF.

The chain carries TRBV6-6 and TRBJ2-7; tentative D call: TRBD2 (6 bases). The CDR3 is 14 amino acids. Trimming removed 6 bases at V and 7 bases at J, with 19 bases between. Germline values: CDR1 MNHNY, CDR2 SVGAGI (reference sequence). The CDR3 reads CASRSGTLAREQYF. The CDR3 bases are TGTGCCAGCAGGTCCGGGACTTTAGCTCGGGAGCAGTACTTC.

This clone occurred once. This chain links TRBV5-6 with TRBJ2-1, with TRBD2 identical over 10 bases. The CDR3 consists of 17 residues. With 4 bases clipped from V and 4 bases from J, the junction kept 11 bases outside the gene matches. Germline V CDR1 and CDR2: SGHDT, YYEEEE. The chain's CDR3 is CASSKSGASGGYNEQFF. The DNA for the CDR3 is TGTGCCAGCAGCAAATCCGGGGCTAGCGGGGGTTACAATGAGCAGTTCTTC.

V usage is TRBV28 and J usage is TRBJ1-1; D is unresolved. This CDR3 has 14 amino acids. CDR1 is MDHEN, CDR2 SYDVKM, per germline. V lost 1 base, J lost 4 bases, and 10 bases lay in between. The CDR3 region is CASSLSSFSTEAFF. DNA for the CDR3: TGTGCCAGCAGTTTATCGTCCTTTAGCACTGAAGCTTTCTTT.